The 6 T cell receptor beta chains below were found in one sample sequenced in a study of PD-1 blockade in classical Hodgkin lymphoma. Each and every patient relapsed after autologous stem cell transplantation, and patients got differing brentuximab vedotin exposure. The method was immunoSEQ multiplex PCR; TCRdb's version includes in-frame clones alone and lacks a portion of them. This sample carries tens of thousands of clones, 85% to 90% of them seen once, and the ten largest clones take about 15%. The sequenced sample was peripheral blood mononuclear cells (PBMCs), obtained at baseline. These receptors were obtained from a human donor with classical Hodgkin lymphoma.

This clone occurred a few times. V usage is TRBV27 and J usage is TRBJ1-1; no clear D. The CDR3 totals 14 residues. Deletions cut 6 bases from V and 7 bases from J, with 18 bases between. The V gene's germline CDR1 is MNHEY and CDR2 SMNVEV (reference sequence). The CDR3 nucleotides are TGTGCCAGCAGCCGAAAACCCAGTGCCTTTGAAGCTTTCTTT. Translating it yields CASSRKPSAFEAFF.

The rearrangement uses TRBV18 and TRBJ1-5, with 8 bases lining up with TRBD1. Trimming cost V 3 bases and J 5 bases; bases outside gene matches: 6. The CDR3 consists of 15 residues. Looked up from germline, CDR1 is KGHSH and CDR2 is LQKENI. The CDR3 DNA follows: TGTGCCAGCTCACCCAATACAGGGGGGGATCAGCCCCAGCATTTT. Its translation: CASSPNTGGDQPQHF.

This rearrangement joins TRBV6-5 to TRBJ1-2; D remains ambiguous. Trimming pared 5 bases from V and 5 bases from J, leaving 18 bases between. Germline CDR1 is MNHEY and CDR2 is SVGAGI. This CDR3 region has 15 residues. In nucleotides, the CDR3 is TGTGCCAGCAGTCCCGGGTCCTCAAGTACTTATGGCTACACCTTC. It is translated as CASSPGSSSTYGYTF.

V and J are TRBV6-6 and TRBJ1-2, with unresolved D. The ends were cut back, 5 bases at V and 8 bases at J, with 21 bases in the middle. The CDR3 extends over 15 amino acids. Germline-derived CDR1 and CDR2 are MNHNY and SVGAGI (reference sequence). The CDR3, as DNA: TGTGCCAGCAGTGACGCCGGGTTCCCCAGGCGGGGCTACACCTTC. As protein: CASSDAGFPRRGYTF.

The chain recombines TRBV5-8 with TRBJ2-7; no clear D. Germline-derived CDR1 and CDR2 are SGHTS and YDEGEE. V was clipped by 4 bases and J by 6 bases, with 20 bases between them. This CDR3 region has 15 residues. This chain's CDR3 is CASSPEDGLAIEQYF. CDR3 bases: TGTGCCAGCAGCCCCGAGGACGGCCTCGCCATCGAGCAGTACTTC.

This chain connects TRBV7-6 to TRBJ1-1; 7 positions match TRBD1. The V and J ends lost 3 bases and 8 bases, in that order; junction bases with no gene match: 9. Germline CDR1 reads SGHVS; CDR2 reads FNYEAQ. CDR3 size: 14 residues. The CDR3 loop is CASSFQERDSEAFF. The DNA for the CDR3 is TGTGCCAGCAGCTTCCAGGAGAGGGACAGCGAAGCTTTCTTT.